The 24 T cell receptor beta chains below all came from one sample that was sequenced in a study of cytomegalovirus exposure and HLA in healthy donors. Researchers ran the PCR with 60 Vbeta and 13 Jbeta primers. Clones were sequenced by immunoSEQ multiplex PCR, and TCRdb holds only the in-frame ones, with some missing. The sample's table shows about 46,000 clones. Sequenced input: PBMCs. The receptors shown here come from a woman aged 40 to 49 in good health and CMV-seronegative.

The chain recombines TRBV4-3 with TRBJ2-5; perhaps TRBD1 as D (5 bases). This CDR3 is 15 amino acids long. Germline V gene sequence: CDR1 LGHNA, CDR2 YSLEER. V gave up 0 bases and J gave up 5 bases, with 13 bases separating them. The CDR3 DNA is TGCGCCAGCAGCCAAGATCTAGGCTCAGGGGAGACCCAGTACTTC. Translated, it gives CASSQDLGSGETQYF.

V is TRBV2 and J is TRBJ2-2; 7 bases are a match to TRBD1. The CDR3 contains 15 residues. Per the germline V gene, CDR1 is SNHLY and CDR2 is FYNNEI. J was trimmed by 2 bases and V by 7 bases; bases with no gene match: 7. CDR3: CASTYDRVNTGELFF. The CDR3 DNA sequence: TGTGCCAGCACATACGACAGGGTAAACACCGGGGAGCTGTTTTTT.

This chain connects TRBV28 to TRBJ1-2; 8 nucleotides agree with TRBD1. J was trimmed by 5 bases and V by 5 bases; bases with no gene match: 1. Looked up from germline, CDR1 is MDHEN and CDR2 is SYDVKM. The CDR3 contains 12 residues. In DNA, the CDR3 is TGTGCCAGCAGTCGACAGGGGTATGGCTACACCTTC. This gives the protein CASSRQGYGYTF.

This chain joins TRBV5-1 and TRBJ2-5; D not certain. With the DNA end fitting TRBJ2-7 better, the J assignment may be wrong. This CDR3 has 13 amino acids. Looked up from germline, CDR1 is SGHRS and CDR2 is YFSETQ. As DNA, the CDR3 is TGCGCCAGCAGCTTGTGGGGCTCCTACGAGCAGTACTTC. Its protein product is CASSLWGSYEQYF.

This chain connects TRBV19 to TRBJ1-1; D unresolved. CDR1 is LNHDA, CDR2 SQIVND, per germline (reference sequence). This CDR3 contains 13 residues. V lost 2 bases, J lost 1 base, and 5 bases lay in between. Written as DNA, the CDR3 is TGTGCCAGTAGTATAAGCCGGAACACTGAAGCTTTCTTT. This translates into CASSISRNTEAFF.

This chain links TRBV7-9 with TRBJ2-6, with D possibly TRBD2 on 6 matching bases. Germline assignment: CDR1 SEHNR and CDR2 FQNEAQ (reference sequence). The CDR3 is 16 amino acids. The V and J ends lost 4 bases and 4 bases respectively, with 14 bases between them. This CDR3 reads CASSSGGTGGANVLTF. The CDR3 DNA reads TGTGCCAGCAGCTCCGGGGGTACTGGGGGGGCCAACGTCCTGACTTTC. Full variable domain (missing parts from reference TRBV7-9 and TRBJ2-6): DTGVSQNPRHKITKRGQNVTFRCDPISEHNRLYWYRQTLGQGPEFLTYFQNEAQLEKSRLLSDRFSAERPKGSFSTLEIQRTEQGDSAMYLCASSSGGTGGANVLTFGAGSRLTVL.

The rearrangement links TRBV9 to TRBJ2-7; 9 bases are shared with TRBD2. This CDR3 contains 15 residues. The J segment lost 3 bases and the V segment lost 0 bases, leaving 4 bases of the junction unmatched. Germline assignment: CDR1 SGDLS and CDR2 YYNGEE. The CDR3 sequence is CASSVDPSGVYEQYF. CDR3 coding DNA: TGTGCCAGCAGCGTAGACCCTAGCGGGGTCTACGAGCAGTACTTC.

This chain uses TRBV11-3 with TRBJ2-5; TRBD1 matches at 11 bases. The germline CDR1 and CDR2 sequences are SGHNT and YENEEA. V shed 2 bases, J shed 3 bases, and the junction held 2 bases outside the gene matches. The CDR3 runs 15 residues. The CDR3 region has the DNA TGTGCCAGCAGCTTACGGACAGGGGGCAAAGAGACCCAGTACTTC. Protein product: CASSLRTGGKETQYF.

Judged by frequency, this clone is medium-sized. This chain connects TRBV11-2 to TRBJ2-7; the match to TRBD2 covers 9 bases. V gave up 5 bases and J gave up 0 bases; unmatched junction bases: 8. The V gene's germline CDR1 is SGHAT and CDR2 FQNNGV. The CDR3 spans 16 residues. The CDR3 region has the DNA TGTGCCAGCAGCATGGGGGATAGCGGGAGCTCCTACGAGCAGTACTTC. Translating gives CASSMGDSGSSYEQYF.

The V call is TRBV20-1, the J call TRBJ1-2; D remains ambiguous. V lost 0 bases to trimming and J lost 6 bases, with 2 bases between them. Germline V gene sequence: CDR1 DFQATT, CDR2 SNEGSKA (reference sequence). This CDR3 is 10 amino acids long. Here the CDR3 reads CSARDNGYTF. For the CDR3, the DNA is TGCAGTGCTAGAGATAATGGCTACACCTTC.

The chain recombines TRBV7-3 with TRBJ2-2; 7 positions match TRBD2. J gave up 6 bases and V 5 bases, and 15 bases lay outside the gene matches. The V gene's germline CDR1 is SGHTA and CDR2 FQGTGA. The CDR3 has 17 residues. This CDR3 is CASSRSSGEGLPGELFF. In DNA, the CDR3 is TGTGCCAGCAGCCGCTCATCGGGGGAGGGCCTCCCCGGGGAGCTGTTTTTT.

The V and J genes are TRBV19 and TRBJ1-2; D unclear. The V gene's germline CDR1 is LNHDA and CDR2 SQIVND (reference sequence). This CDR3 is 14 amino acids long. With 4 bases removed from V and 2 bases from J, the gap between germline ends came to 11 bases. Here the CDR3 DNA reads TGTGCCAGTAGTAACCCCTGGCCGAACTATGGCTACACCTTC. Its translation: CASSNPWPNYGYTF. Together with reference TRBV19 and TRBJ1-2, the CDR3 gives the full variable domain: DGGITQSPKYLFRKEGQNVTLSCEQNLNHDAMYWYRQDPGQGLRLIYYSQIVNDFQKGDIAEGYSVSREKKESFPLTVTSAQKNPTAFYLCASSNPWPNYGYTFGSGTRLTVV.

This chain connects TRBV5-1 to TRBJ2-3; 7 nucleotides agree with TRBD2. The CDR3 runs to 15 residues. With 3 bases clipped from V and 0 bases from J, the junction kept 4 bases outside the gene matches. In germline, CDR1 is SGHRS, CDR2 YFSETQ. This CDR3 is CASSSLSGSTDTQYF. The CDR3 nucleotides are TGCGCCAGCAGCTCCCTTAGCGGGAGCACAGATACGCAGTATTTT.

This chain connects TRBV19 to TRBJ1-2, with a weak D call TRBD1 (6 bases). V was clipped by 6 bases and J by 3 bases, with 14 bases between them. Germline CDR1 reads LNHDA; CDR2 reads SQIVND (reference sequence). The CDR3 has 14 amino acids. The CDR3 DNA follows: TGTGCCAGTAGCCCTACAGGGTTTGACTATGGCTACACCTTC. Protein product: CASSPTGFDYGYTF.

The chain uses TRBV18 and TRBJ2-1; 7 bases fit TRBD2. Germline trimming cut 11 bases from V and 5 bases from J; bases unmatched to any gene: 15. This CDR3 contains 15 residues. Germline CDR1 and CDR2: KGHSH and LQKENI. CDR3 residues: CAGRSSGNWDNEQFF. CDR3 nucleotide sequence: TGTGCCGGGAGGTCTAGCGGAAACTGGGACAATGAGCAGTTCTTC.

CDR3 nucleotides: TGTGCCAGCAGCTTGGCGATTGGTAAGCGGGAGAGCAGCAATGAGCAGTTCTTC. Its translation: CASSLAIGKRESSNEQFF. This chain connects TRBV5-6 to TRBJ2-1, with 8 bases that match TRBD2. The CDR3 runs to 18 residues. V lost 0 bases, J lost 6 bases, and 14 bases stayed unmatched. The germline V gene encodes CDR1 SGHDT and CDR2 YYEEEE.

On this clone: A junction boundary mismatches the germline segment, possibly from a read error. The chain couples TRBV6-6 to TRBJ1-2; D unresolved. The V gene's germline CDR1 is MNHNY and CDR2 SVGAGI (reference sequence). The CDR3 consists of 13 residues. CDR3 sequence reads: CASSYWTNDGYTF. CDR3 DNA: TGTGCCAGCAGTTATTGGACTAACGATGGCTACACCTTC.

The CDR3 nucleotides read TGCGCCAGCAGCCTCTCCGGGACAGGGGGCTACGAGCAGTACTTC. As protein: CASSLSGTGGYEQYF. J is TRBJ2-7 and V is TRBV4-3, with TRBD1 matching 11 bases. This CDR3 is 15 amino acids long. Per germline, CDR1 LGHNA and CDR2 YSLEER. The trim removed 4 bases at V and 3 bases at J, leaving 5 bases unmatched.

The genes are TRBV20-1 and TRBJ2-5, with D uncertain. The V end lost 3 bases, the J end lost 5 bases, and 7 bases lay between the germline ends. Germline values: CDR1 DFQATT, CDR2 SNEGSKA (reference sequence). The CDR3 consists of 11 residues. The DNA of the CDR3 is TGCAGTGCTAGGACTTTGGAGACCCAGTACTTC. It translates to CSARTLETQYF.

V usage is TRBV19 and J usage is TRBJ1-1, with 9 nucleotides matching TRBD1. The CDR3 is 13 amino acids. Germline V lookup: CDR1 LNHDA, CDR2 SQIVND (reference sequence). V was pared by 7 bases and J by 3 bases, with 3 bases of the junction left unmatched. This CDR3 reads CASKRQGDTEAFF. CDR3 DNA: TGTGCCAGTAAAAGACAGGGGGACACTGAAGCTTTCTTT.

This chain connects TRBV25-1 to TRBJ1-1; 8 nucleotides line up with TRBD1. CDR3 length equals 12 residues. Germline V gene sequence: CDR1 MGHDK, CDR2 SYGVNS. The V gene end was trimmed by 2 bases and the J gene end by 8 bases; junction bases not matched to a gene: 1. The CDR3 region has the DNA TGTGCCAGCAGTGAAGGACAGGGCGAAGCTTTCTTT. Protein sequence: CASSEGQGEAFF.

J is TRBJ2-1 and V is TRBV5-4, with 7 nucleotides matching TRBD2. Germline assignment: CDR1 SGHNT and CDR2 YYREEE (reference sequence). After removal of 5 bases from V and 10 bases from J, the junction contained 6 bases not matched to a gene. The CDR3 is 12 residues long. This CDR3 reads CASRLTSWEQFF. CDR3 sequence (DNA): TGTGCCAGCAGACTGACTAGCTGGGAGCAGTTCTTC.

The chain is built from TRBV28 and TRBJ1-2, with a tentative D call TRBD1 (5 bases). The CDR3 is made up of 14 amino acids. V gave up 3 bases and J gave up 6 bases, with 14 bases separating them. Germline V gene sequence: CDR1 MDHEN, CDR2 SYDVKM. This chain's CDR3 is CASSLGGYFNGYTF. Written as DNA, the CDR3 is TGTGCCAGCAGTTTGGGGGGTTATTTTAATGGCTACACCTTC.

The chain has TRBV6-5 and TRBJ1-1; TRBD1 might be the D (6 bases). V lost 2 bases and J lost 5, with 9 bases in between. Germline V lookup: CDR1 MNHEY, CDR2 SVGAGI. This CDR3 region has 13 residues. The CDR3 nucleotides are TGTGCCAGCAGTTACGAAGGGGGTACTGAAGCTTTCTTT. It codes for CASSYEGGTEAFF.